These 30 T cell receptor beta chains were all obtained from the same sample, sequenced in a study of T cells after yellow fever vaccination. TCRdb reprocessed the 5' RACE reads via MiXCR and lists one record per CDR3 protein. Of roughly 120,000 distinct CDR3 sequences listed, 6.5% to 9% are singletons. Here the sequenced sample was CD8+ T cells sorted from PBMCs, taken 45 days after the yellow fever booster vaccination. The source of these receptors is a man in his thirties or forties who received the YFV17D yellow fever vaccine.

This clonotype was observed at least ten times. CDR3 residues: CASSLGFGQETQYF. In DNA form, the CDR3 reads TGTGCCAGCAGTTTGGGGTTCGGCCAAGAGACCCAGTACTTC. The rearrangement uses TRBV27 and TRBJ2-5; D uncertain. V was clipped by 3 bases and J by 1 base, with 9 bases between them. The CDR3 consists of 14 residues. Germline lookup yields CDR1 MNHEY and CDR2 SMNVEV (reference sequence).

The chain recombines TRBV7-6 with TRBJ2-1; D is perhaps TRBD2 (6 bases). The V end was cut by 3 bases, the J end by 2 bases, with 11 bases between. The CDR3 is made up of 15 amino acids. Germline V CDR1 and CDR2: SGHVS, FNYEAQ. The CDR3 region has the DNA TGTGCCAGCAGCTTCGGCGGGGTACCCTACAATGAGCAGTTCTTC. Encoded protein: CASSFGGVPYNEQFF.

This clonotype has at least ten counts. This sequence joins TRBV10-2 and TRBJ2-5; D ambiguous. CDR3 size: 11 residues. Germline CDR1 reads WSHSY; CDR2 reads SAAADI. Trimming stripped 3 bases from V and 4 bases from J, with 3 bases between. The DNA of the CDR3 is TGCGCCAGCAGTGATGGAGAGACCCAGTACTTC. Protein sequence: CASSDGETQYF.

This clonotype has a count of ten or more. This rearrangement joins TRBV13 to TRBJ2-7; TRBD2 matches 8 bases. Germline-derived CDR1 and CDR2 are PRHDT and FYEKMQ (reference sequence). The trim removed 3 bases at V and 3 bases at J, leaving 10 bases unmatched. The CDR3 extends over 16 amino acids. The CDR3 reads CASSLGVAGSYYEQYF. For the CDR3, the DNA is TGTGCCAGCAGCTTGGGTGTAGCGGGATCCTACTACGAGCAGTACTTC. The variable domain in full, completed from reference TRBV13 and TRBJ2-7, reads AAGVIQSPRHLIKEKRETATLKCYPIPRHDTVYWYQQGPGQDPQFLISFYEKMQSDKGSIPDRFSAQQFSDYHSELNMSSLELGDSALYFCASSLGVAGSYYEQYFGPGTRLTVT.

The genes are TRBV5-5 and TRBJ2-7; D uncertain. The V end was cut by 1 base, the J end by 0 bases, with 20 bases between. CDR1 is SGHKS, CDR2 YYEKEE, per germline (reference sequence). The CDR3 extends over 18 amino acids. The CDR3 here is CASSLKDGPWRTSYEQYF. The CDR3 region has the DNA TGTGCCAGCAGCTTGAAGGACGGCCCCTGGCGGACCTCCTACGAGCAGTACTTC.

The chain recombines TRBV19 with TRBJ2-7; D is undetermined. The CDR3 loop spans 12 amino acids. Trimming removed 1 base from V and 6 bases from J, with 7 bases in between. The germline V gene has CDR1 LNHDA and CDR2 SQIVND (reference sequence). The CDR3 protein is CASSIAQGEQYF. Here the CDR3 DNA reads TGTGCCAGTAGTATAGCCCAAGGCGAGCAGTACTTC.

This clonotype was seen at least ten times. The chain uses TRBV11-2 and TRBJ2-7; 7 nucleotides line up with TRBD2. The length of the CDR3 is 17 residues. The J segment lost 4 bases and the V segment lost 3 bases, leaving 15 bases of the junction unmatched. The germline V gene encodes CDR1 SGHAT and CDR2 FQNNGV. The CDR3 protein is CASSFMGNRDYFYEQYF. In nucleotides, the CDR3 is TGTGCCAGCAGCTTTATGGGAAACCGGGACTACTTTTACGAGCAGTACTTC. Based on the CDR3 plus reference TRBV11-2 and TRBJ2-7, the full variable domain is EAGVAQSPRYKIIEKRQSVAFWCNPISGHATLYWYQQILGQGPKLLIQFQNNGVVDDSQLPKDRFSAERLKGVDSTLKIQPAKLEDSAVYLCASSFMGNRDYFYEQYFGPGTRLTVT.

This clonotype has ten or more counts. This sequence joins TRBV12-3 or TRBV12-4 and TRBJ2-7; D possibly matches TRBD1 or TRBD2 (5 bases each). This CDR3 has 11 residues. The ends were cut back, 8 bases at V and 3 bases at J, with 8 bases in the middle. The CDR3 sequence is CASGTGYEQYF. CDR3 DNA: TGTGCCAGCGGGACGGGCTACGAGCAGTACTTC.

CDR3 sequence (DNA): TGTGCCAGCATTTCGATCGGCGGCTACAATGAGCAGTTCTTC. Translation gives CASISIGGYNEQFF. This chain uses TRBV5-6 with TRBJ2-1; D is uncertain. CDR1 is SGHDT, CDR2 YYEEEE, per germline. V dropped 6 bases and J dropped 3 bases, with 13 bases sitting between them. The CDR3 is made up of 14 amino acids.

This clonotype has at least ten counts. The CDR3 does not close with the conserved phenylalanine or tryptophan, likely indicating a read error. Because the CDR3's place on the DNA is in doubt, the DNA is left out and the CDR3 is given as listed by TCRdb. The V and J genes are TRBV28 and TRBJ1-4; TRBD1 is taken as the D call from the table, unchecked against the DNA. Germline values: CDR1 MDHEN, CDR2 SYDVKM. The CDR3 totals 14 residues, both ends included. The CDR3 sequence: CASSTRDRVRPSAI.

The table lists this clonotype with a few counts. The rearrangement uses TRBV28 and TRBJ2-2, with 8 bases identical to TRBD2. V gave up 6 bases and J gave up 7 bases; unmatched junction bases: 4. This CDR3 comprises 13 residues. Germline loops: CDR1 MDHEN, CDR2 SYDVKM. CDR3 protein: CASSPTSGGELFF. The CDR3 region has the DNA TGTGCCAGCAGCCCTACTAGCGGCGGGGAGCTGTTTTTT.

The rearrangement links TRBV7-9 to TRBJ2-5; D unresolved. Trimming left V 5 bases short and J 1 base short, with 11 bases between. The CDR3 has 14 residues. Germline V gene lookup returns CDR1 SEHNR and CDR2 FQNEAQ (reference sequence). CDR3: CASSQVGTQETQYF. DNA for the CDR3: TGTGCCAGCAGCCAGGTTGGAACCCAAGAGACCCAGTACTTC. The full variable domain, with the rest looked up from reference TRBV7-9 and TRBJ2-5, is DTGVSQNPRHKITKRGQNVTFRCDPISEHNRLYWYRQTLGQGPEFLTYFQNEAQLEKSRLLSDRFSAERPKGSFSTLEIQRTEQGDSAMYLCASSQVGTQETQYFGPGTRLLVL.

V and J are TRBV12-3 or TRBV12-4 and TRBJ2-5; D is possibly TRBD2 (5 bases). The CDR3 runs 15 residues. Trimming stripped 4 bases from V and 5 bases from J, with 17 bases between. CDR3 DNA: TGTGCCAGCAGTTCCTCTGTCAAAGGAGGCGAGACCCAGTACTTC. It specifies CASSSSVKGGETQYF.

Ten or more counts support this clonotype. V usage is TRBV27 and J usage is TRBJ2-5; 7 bases agree with TRBD2. From germline, CDR1 is MNHEY and CDR2 SMNVEV (reference sequence). This CDR3 is 16 amino acids long. Unmatched junction bases numbered 6, after V lost 1 base and J lost 1 base. CDR3 sequence: CASSLYSGGGQETQYF. The DNA for the CDR3 is TGTGCCAGCAGTTTATACTCGGGAGGAGGCCAAGAGACCCAGTACTTC.

This clonotype was seen many times. This chain joins TRBV5-4 and TRBJ2-1; D not resolved. The CDR3 consists of 12 residues. Looked up from germline, CDR1 is SGHNT and CDR2 is YYREEE (reference sequence). V was cut by 4 bases and J by 8 bases, with 10 bases left in between. CDR3 bases: TGTGCCAGCAGCCTCCCATCCGATGAGCAGTTCTTC. Its translation is CASSLPSDEQFF.

This clonotype was picked up many times. The J gene is TRBJ1-5, the V gene TRBV5-1; the D is unclear. V shed 4 bases and J shed 2 bases, with 7 bases lying between them. In germline, CDR1 is SGHRS, CDR2 YFSETQ. This CDR3 has 13 amino acids. The CDR3 sequence is CASSPGRNQPQHF. In nucleotides, the CDR3 is TGCGCCAGCAGCCCTGGACGCAATCAGCCCCAGCATTTT.

This clonotype was observed at least ten times. This chain connects TRBV29-1 to TRBJ1-1; no clear D gene. Germline CDR1 reads SQVTM; CDR2 reads ANQGSEA. V gave up 3 bases and J gave up 0 bases, with 5 bases separating them. The CDR3 has 12 amino acids. The CDR3 loop reads CSVEGMNTEAFF. The CDR3 coding sequence is TGCAGCGTTGAGGGCATGAACACTGAAGCTTTCTTT.

This clonotype showed up just once. Since a much larger clone is just one base distant, this may be a read error. The rearrangement joins TRBV6-5 to TRBJ2-1; D ambiguous. Germline CDR1 MNHEY, CDR2 SVGAGI. CDR3 size: 14 residues. CDR3 sequence (DNA): TGTGCCAGCAGTTACTCTGGCTCCGACAATGAGCAGTTCTTC. Amino acids: CASSYSGSDNEQFF.

This clonotype came up a few times. The chain carries TRBV5-1 and TRBJ2-7; no firm D call. The germline CDR1 and CDR2 sequences are SGHRS and YFSETQ. This CDR3 is 14 amino acids long. Trimming shortened V by 4 bases and J by 2 bases, and 13 bases separated the two germline ends. In DNA, the CDR3 is TGCGCCAGCAGCCCCGCCGGTAACCCCTACGAGCAGTACTTC. As protein: CASSPAGNPYEQYF.

This clonotype came up many times. This sequence joins TRBV5-1 and TRBJ2-1, with D hard to call. The V gene lost 4 bases and the J gene lost 0 bases, with 17 bases spanning the gap. The CDR3 totals 17 residues. Germline V lookup: CDR1 SGHRS, CDR2 YFSETQ. CDR3 DNA: TGCGCCAGCAGCCCAAACCGCGGTTTCAGCTCCTACAATGAGCAGTTCTTC. Protein: CASSPNRGFSSYNEQFF.

This chain connects TRBV2 to TRBJ2-7, with TRBD2 matching 8 bases. V lost 10 bases and J lost 6; bases outside the gene matches: 14. Germline V lookup: CDR1 SNHLY, CDR2 FYNNEI. The CDR3 contains 14 residues. CDR3: CATNVQRESGEQYF. As DNA, the CDR3 is TGTGCCACCAATGTCCAGCGGGAGTCGGGCGAGCAGTACTTC.

The chain's CDR3 is CASSSNTNTGELFF. CDR3 nucleotide sequence: TGTGCCAGCAGTTCTAACACTAACACCGGGGAGCTGTTTTTT. V gene TRBV12-3 or TRBV12-4 combines with J gene TRBJ2-2; D gene ambiguous. The germline V and J ends were trimmed by 4 bases and 2 bases, with 8 bases remaining between them. This CDR3 spans 14 amino acids.

This clonotype showed up just a few times. Here the CDR3 DNA reads TGTGCCAGCTCAGCTAGCGGAGACGGGCCAGGAGAGACCCAGTACTTC. Translation gives CASSASGDGPGETQYF. The V call is TRBV18, the J call TRBJ2-5, with 7 bases that match TRBD2. The CDR3 is made up of 16 amino acids. Germline loops: CDR1 KGHSH, CDR2 LQKENI. V shed 5 bases and J 4 bases; nucleotides not matched to a gene: 13.

This clonotype was detected many times. The rearrangement uses TRBV10-2 and TRBJ2-7; 12 bases are shared with TRBD2. Losses at the gene ends were 4 bases for V and 3 bases for J; bases not matched to a gene: 7. The CDR3 covers 16 residues. Germline V gene data show CDR1 as WSHSY and CDR2 as SAAADI. The CDR3 reads CASSVSSGRGSYEQYF. In nucleotides, the CDR3 is TGCGCCAGCAGTGTTTCTAGCGGGAGGGGGAGCTACGAGCAGTACTTC.

This clonotype was detected many times. The J gene is TRBJ1-6, the V gene TRBV5-6; D gene ambiguous. This CDR3 comprises 17 residues. Trimming took 10 bases from V and 8 from J, leaving 28 bases between them. Germline loops: CDR1 SGHDT, CDR2 YYEEEE. The CDR3, as DNA: TGTGCCTTCGTCCTGTTGGTCCCCACGCCTGAGGATTCACCCCTCCACTTT. Its translation is CAFVLLVPTPEDSPLHF.

Many counts were recorded for this clonotype. V gene TRBV24-1 combines with J gene TRBJ1-2; tentatively, D is TRBD1 (6 bases). This CDR3 has 15 residues. Germline assignment: CDR1 KGHDR and CDR2 SFDVKD. Deletions cut 3 bases from V and 8 bases from J, with 18 bases between. CDR3 residues: CATSDQDSTRDGYTF. CDR3 nucleotide sequence: TGTGCCACCAGTGATCAGGACAGCACAAGAGACGGCTACACCTTC.

This clonotype was detected ten times or more. The genes are TRBV3-1 and TRBJ2-3; 8 bases agree with TRBD2. Germline V lookup: CDR1 LGHDT, CDR2 YNNKEL (reference sequence). The CDR3 is made up of 14 amino acids. The V gene end was trimmed by 1 base and the J gene end by 7 bases; junction bases not matched to a gene: 4. The chain's CDR3 is CASSQAAGEYTQYF. The DNA of the CDR3 is TGTGCCAGCAGCCAAGCAGCGGGAGAATATACGCAGTATTTT.

Many counts were recorded for this clonotype. The chain has TRBV15 and TRBJ2-3; D is unresolved. Trimming took off 5 bases at V and 2 bases at J, with 11 bases between the two ends. The CDR3 consists of 14 residues. Germline V gene data show CDR1 as LNHNV and CDR2 as YYDKDF (reference sequence). The CDR3 here is CATSGSSLTDTQYF. CDR3 nucleotides: TGTGCCACCAGCGGATCTAGTCTCACAGATACGCAGTATTTT.

At least ten counts were recorded for this clonotype. The DNA for the CDR3 is TGCGCCAGCAGCTCAGTAGGGAACACCGGGGAGCTGTTTTTT. Encoded protein: CASSSVGNTGELFF. This chain joins TRBV5-1 and TRBJ2-2, with no clear D. The germline CDR1 and CDR2 sequences are SGHRS and YFSETQ. The CDR3 is made up of 14 amino acids. The V end was cut by 3 bases, the J end by 1 base, with 7 bases between. Looking up the rest from reference TRBV5-1 and TRBJ2-2 gives the full variable domain: KAGVTQTPRYLIKTRGQQVTLSCSPISGHRSVSWYQQTPGQGLQFLFEYFSETQRNKGNFPGRFSGRQFSNSRSEMNVSTLELGDSALYLCASSSVGNTGELFFGEGSRLTVL.

This clonotype was counted ten times or more. This rearrangement joins TRBV7-6 to TRBJ2-3, with 10 nucleotides matching TRBD1. The CDR3 has 16 amino acids. The ends lost 5 bases at V and 4 bases at J; junction bases unmatched: 9. Germline V CDR1 and CDR2: SGHVS, FNYEAQ. CDR3 in amino acids: CASSPQTGGSPDTQYF. CDR3 DNA: TGTGCCAGCAGCCCTCAGACAGGGGGCTCCCCAGATACGCAGTATTTT.